These 32 T cell receptor beta chains were sequenced from one sample in a study of post-analysis software for immune sequencing data. Study outcomes and limitations: Five or six TRBV segments (TRBV5-6, TRBV5-1 and TRBV20-1 among them) occurred more frequently in patients than in controls.

Carried by the TCR beta cDNA libraries were unique molecular identifiers. TCRdb re-derived calls from the PCR reads in MiXCR, one entry per CDR3 protein. The sample lists approximately 360,000 distinct CDR3 sequences; less than 40% were seen once. Which antigens these TCRs recognize remains unknown. Sequenced input: blood. These receptors came from a girl aged 10 to 17 with multiple sclerosis.

This clonotype was seen a few times. This chain links TRBV7-9 with TRBJ1-5, with 9 bases matching TRBD1. The CDR3 extends over 17 amino acids. Germline V gene lookup returns CDR1 SEHNR and CDR2 FQNEAQ (reference sequence). V shed 0 bases, J shed 1 base, and the junction held 4 bases outside the gene matches. The CDR3, as DNA: TGTGCCAGCAGCTTAGCGGGGGGACAGGGAAGCAATCAGCCCCAGCATTTT. Amino acid sequence: CASSLAGGQGSNQPQHF.

The chain uses TRBV24-1 and TRBJ2-2; D tentatively fits TRBD1 or TRBD2 (5 bases each). The V gene's germline CDR1 is KGHDR and CDR2 SFDVKD. The V end was cut by 7 bases, the J end by 3 bases, with 14 bases between. The CDR3 covers 15 residues. In DNA, the CDR3 is TGTGCCACCAGCCCGAGGGACCACTACACCGGGGAGCTGTTTTTT. Translated, it gives CATSPRDHYTGELFF.

The genes are TRBV3-1 and TRBJ2-1, with 12 nucleotides matching TRBD1. The length of the CDR3 is 15 residues. Germline CDR1 and CDR2: LGHDT and YNNKEL (reference sequence). The V and J ends lost 4 bases and 8 bases, in that order; junction bases with no gene match: 6. As DNA, the CDR3 is TGTGCCAGCAGCCGATCCGGGACAGGGGGCTATGAGCAGTTCTTC. It encodes CASSRSGTGGYEQFF.

This clonotype was picked up a small number of times. This sequence joins TRBV4-1 and TRBJ1-2, with D maybe TRBD1 (5 bases). This CDR3 has 15 amino acids. The germline V and J ends were trimmed by 1 base and 2 bases, with 11 bases remaining between them. Germline V CDR1 and CDR2: MGHRA, YSYEKL. In nucleotides, the CDR3 is TGCGCCAGCAGCCAAGCGGACAACGCAAACTATGGCTACACCTTC. Its protein is CASSQADNANYGYTF.

The J gene is TRBJ2-6, the V gene TRBV5-1; the D is unclear. From germline, CDR1 is SGHRS and CDR2 YFSETQ. Trimming removed 2 bases at V and 0 bases at J, with 18 bases between. This CDR3 is built from 19 residues. This CDR3 reads CASSLNQQSPFSGANVLTF. The CDR3, as DNA: TGCGCCAGCAGCTTAAATCAACAGTCGCCATTCTCTGGGGCCAACGTCCTGACTTTC.

The V gene is TRBV11-2, the J gene TRBJ2-1, with D possibly TRBD1 on 5 matching bases. The V and J ends lost 5 bases and 3 bases respectively, with 17 bases between them. The CDR3 is 16 residues long. CDR1 SGHAT and CDR2 FQNNGV come from the germline V gene. CDR3: CASSLGADGLYNEQFF. The DNA of the CDR3 is TGTGCCAGCAGCCTAGGGGCGGACGGGCTCTACAATGAGCAGTTCTTC.

This clonotype occurred once. This chain joins TRBV7-3 and TRBJ2-1; the D call may be TRBD1 or TRBD2 (6 bases each). The germline V gene encodes CDR1 SGHTA and CDR2 FQGTGA. The length of the CDR3 is 15 residues. Trimming removed 3 bases from V and 7 bases from J, with 16 bases in between. The CDR3, as DNA: TGTGCCAGCAGCTTTCCCGGAGGGGGAGTTAATGAGCAGTTCTTC. As protein: CASSFPGGGVNEQFF.

As regards this clonotype: A much larger clone lies one base from this, so it may be a read error. The chain carries TRBV11-2 and TRBJ2-1, with D tentatively TRBD1 (6 bases). The CDR3 consists of 13 residues. Germline CDR1 and CDR2: SGHAT and FQNNGV. The CDR3 DNA reads as TGTGTCAGCAGCTTTGGACAGTACAATGAGCAGTTCTTC. Its translation is CVSSFGQYNEQFF.

V gene TRBV6-5 combines with J gene TRBJ2-2, with D tentatively TRBD1 (5 bases). Germline V gives CDR1 MNHEY, CDR2 SVGAGI. V shed 5 bases and J shed 8 bases, with 9 bases lying between them. This CDR3 spans 12 amino acids. The CDR3 reads CASSIHRGELFF. CDR3 sequence (DNA): TGTGCCAGCAGTATTCACAGGGGGGAGCTGTTTTTT.

This sequence joins TRBV7-2 and TRBJ2-3; D gene unclear. The CDR3 consists of 15 residues. V lost 2 bases, J lost 1 base, and 10 bases lay in between. Germline CDR1 reads SGHTA; CDR2 reads FQGNSA. The CDR3 bases are TGTGCCAGCAGCTTACGTTTCCAGGGCACAGATACGCAGTATTTT. Translation: CASSLRFQGTDTQYF.

V gene TRBV2 combines with J gene TRBJ2-1; 11 positions match TRBD2. The CDR3 runs to 16 residues. Unmatched junction bases numbered 6, after V lost 3 bases and J lost 5 bases. CDR1 and CDR2 from the germline V gene are SNHLY and FYNNEI. The chain's CDR3 is CASSESLAGGNNEQFF. CDR3 DNA: TGTGCCAGCAGTGAGTCCCTAGCGGGGGGTAACAATGAGCAGTTCTTC.

The V and J genes are TRBV6-2 or TRBV6-3 and TRBJ1-6, with TRBD1 matching 8 bases. V lost 11 bases, J lost 7 bases, and 7 bases stayed unmatched. CDR3 length: 13 amino acids. Germline V gene lookup returns CDR1 MNHEY and CDR2 SVGEGT. The CDR3: CARRDRRNSPLHF. CDR3 in DNA: TGTGCCCGAAGGGACAGGCGGAATTCACCCCTCCACTTT.

The gene calls are TRBV6-2 or TRBV6-3 and TRBJ2-7; 8 nucleotides line up with TRBD1. Losses at the gene ends were 5 bases for V and 4 bases for J; bases not matched to a gene: 7. Germline V gene lookup returns CDR1 MNHEY and CDR2 SVGEGT. The CDR3 has 14 residues. In DNA, the CDR3 is TGTGCCAGCAGTCTGACAGGGGTCAGGTACGAGCAGTACTTC. It codes for CASSLTGVRYEQYF.

The genes are TRBV7-9 and TRBJ2-3; possible D gene TRBD2, 5 bases. The CDR3 runs 16 residues. The germline V gene encodes CDR1 SEHNR and CDR2 FQNEAQ (reference sequence). Trimming shortened V by 4 bases and J by 2 bases, and 16 bases separated the two germline ends. Here the CDR3 reads CASSSRSGDNTDTQYF. In nucleotides, the CDR3 is TGTGCCAGCAGCTCGAGAAGCGGAGATAACACAGATACGCAGTATTTT.

This clonotype appeared a few times. V usage is TRBV6-6 and J usage is TRBJ1-6, with a weak D call TRBD1 (6 bases). The CDR3 sequence is 15 residues long. V was pared by 10 bases and J by 6 bases, with 19 bases between. Per germline, CDR1 MNHNY and CDR2 SVGAGI (reference sequence). CDR3 protein: CATLAQGRGNSPLHF. CDR3 bases: TGTGCCACACTTGCCCAGGGGCGCGGTAATTCACCCCTCCACTTT.

This clonotype was seen only a few times. The chain employs TRBV7-2 and TRBJ2-7, with 7 bases that match TRBD2. Per the germline V gene, CDR1 is SGHTA and CDR2 is FQGNSA. Losses at the gene ends were 5 bases for V and 0 bases for J; bases not matched to a gene: 13. This CDR3 has 17 residues. CDR3 DNA sequence: TGTGCCAGCAGCGACCCGGGGTGGGGGGGAAGCTCCTACGAGCAGTACTTC. Its translation is CASSDPGWGGSSYEQYF.

This clonotype was seen a few times. V gene TRBV6-6 combines with J gene TRBJ2-5; 7 positions match TRBD1. Germline-derived CDR1 and CDR2 are MNHNY and SVGAGI (reference sequence). This CDR3 contains 16 residues. J lost 0 bases, V lost 6 bases, and 10 bases had no gene match. CDR3 sequence reads: CASSSDRELHQETQYF. Here the CDR3 DNA reads TGTGCCAGCAGCTCCGACAGGGAATTACACCAAGAGACCCAGTACTTC.

The chain links TRBV6-5 to TRBJ2-3; D tentatively fits TRBD1 or TRBD2 (5 bases each). V was cut by 4 bases and J by 6 bases, with 17 bases left in between. Germline lookup yields CDR1 MNHEY and CDR2 SVGAGI. The CDR3 runs 15 residues. DNA for the CDR3: TGTGCCAGCAGTTCATCCGGGACGGGATGGGATACGCAGTATTTT. This translates into CASSSSGTGWDTQYF.

This clonotype was seen only a few times. V usage is TRBV4-2 and J usage is TRBJ2-3; tentatively, D is TRBD1 (6 bases). V was shortened by 1 base and J by 1 base, with 9 bases between the two germline ends. The CDR3 loop spans 15 amino acids. Germline values: CDR1 LGHNA, CDR2 YNFKEQ. CDR3 coding DNA: TGTGCCAGCAGCCAAGTCTGGACAGGCACAGATACGCAGTATTTT. Its translation is CASSQVWTGTDTQYF.

This clonotype was found a few times. V gene TRBV11-2 combines with J gene TRBJ1-1; a weak D match, TRBD1 (5 bases). Trimming removed 1 base at V and 4 bases at J, with 10 bases between. The germline CDR1 and CDR2 sequences are SGHAT and FQNNGV. CDR3 length: 14 amino acids. CDR3 region: CASSLATGGTEAFF. CDR3 nucleotide sequence: TGTGCCAGCAGCTTAGCGACCGGGGGCACTGAAGCTTTCTTT.

The chain links TRBV7-9 to TRBJ2-5; D call uncertain. The ends were cut back, 5 bases at V and 2 bases at J, with 18 bases in the middle. CDR1 SEHNR and CDR2 FQNEAQ come from the germline V gene (reference sequence). The CDR3 sequence is 16 residues long. The CDR3 region has the DNA TGTGCCAGCAGCCCAAGCAGAAGGCGTACTCAAGAGACCCAGTACTTC. Amino acids: CASSPSRRRTQETQYF. Full variable domain (remainder filled in from reference TRBV7-9 and TRBJ2-5): DTGVSQNPRHKITKRGQNVTFRCDPISEHNRLYWYRQTLGQGPEFLTYFQNEAQLEKSRLLSDRFSAERPKGSFSTLEIQRTEQGDSAMYLCASSPSRRRTQETQYFGPGTRLLVL.

A few counts support this clonotype. The gene calls are TRBV7-9 and TRBJ2-6; D is unclear. CDR1 and CDR2 (germline): SEHNR, FQNEAQ (reference sequence). Trimming took off 1 base at V and 1 base at J, with 11 bases between the two ends. This CDR3 comprises 17 residues. The CDR3 coding sequence is TGTGCCAGCAGCTTAGGCAGTCGTATGTCTGGGGCCAACGTCCTGACTTTC. It encodes CASSLGSRMSGANVLTF.

The rearrangement links TRBV27 to TRBJ2-7; either TRBD1 or TRBD2 may fit D (5 bases each). From germline, CDR1 is MNHEY and CDR2 SMNVEV (reference sequence). The V and J ends lost 3 bases and 0 bases respectively, with 15 bases between them. This CDR3 is built from 16 residues. This CDR3 reads CASSLHGTVSSYEQYF. As DNA, the CDR3 is TGTGCCAGCAGTTTGCACGGGACGGTCAGCTCCTACGAGCAGTACTTC.

The chain links TRBV6-1 to TRBJ1-4; no firm D call. Germline V gives CDR1 MNHNS, CDR2 SASEGT. The CDR3 has 17 residues. V shed 5 bases and J shed 5 bases, with 21 bases lying between them. The CDR3 protein is CASSRVQTISQNEKLFF. The CDR3 DNA sequence: TGTGCCAGCAGTCGGGTACAGACCATATCCCAAAATGAAAAACTGTTTTTT.

This rearrangement joins TRBV12-3 or TRBV12-4 to TRBJ2-3, with 9 bases aligning to TRBD2. This CDR3 is built from 13 residues. V gave up 7 bases and J gave up 4 bases; unmatched junction bases: 3. The CDR3 spells CASKRGASDTQYF. The DNA of the CDR3 is TGTGCCAGCAAGCGGGGGGCGTCAGATACGCAGTATTTT.

The CDR3 protein is CASSFRSPASTDTQYF. CDR3 nucleotide sequence: TGTGCCAGCAGCTTTCGAAGCCCAGCTAGCACAGATACGCAGTATTTT. J is TRBJ2-3 and V is TRBV7-6; no clear D gene. The CDR3 length is 16 residues. CDR1 and CDR2 (germline): SGHVS, FNYEAQ. The V end was cut by 3 bases, the J end by 0 bases, with 13 bases between.

Only a few counts were recorded for this clonotype. The rearrangement joins TRBV4-3 to TRBJ2-7; 12 nucleotides agree with TRBD1. The CDR3 contains 15 residues. The trim removed 3 bases at V and 3 bases at J, leaving 3 bases unmatched. Germline CDR1 and CDR2: LGHNA and YSLEER. The CDR3 protein is CASSQGQGAFYEQYF. The CDR3 bases are TGCGCCAGCAGCCAGGGACAGGGGGCCTTCTACGAGCAGTACTTC.

This clonotype came up a few times. The chain couples TRBV4-3 to TRBJ2-1; D is tentatively TRBD1 or TRBD2 (6 bases each). Deletions cut 3 bases from V and 9 bases from J, with 21 bases between. CDR3 length: 16 residues. The germline V gene has CDR1 LGHNA and CDR2 YSLEER. The CDR3 coding sequence is TGCGCCAGCAGCCATGCCCGGAGGGGGGCGCTTAGTGAGCAGTTCTTC. Amino acid sequence: CASSHARRGALSEQFF.

There are a few counts of this clonotype. The rearrangement links TRBV5-5 to TRBJ1-4, with TRBD1 identical over 7 bases. V gave up 4 bases and J gave up 7 bases; unmatched junction bases: 7. The CDR3 length is 14 residues. Germline-derived CDR1 and CDR2 are SGHKS and YYEKEE (reference sequence). Here the CDR3 reads CASSNQGGVEKLFF. DNA for the CDR3: TGTGCCAGCAGCAATCAAGGGGGCGTTGAAAAACTGTTTTTT.

The chain joins TRBV6-1 to TRBJ2-5; TRBD1 aligns across 11 bases. Germline V gives CDR1 MNHNS, CDR2 SASEGT. Losses at the gene ends were 5 bases for V and 2 bases for J; bases not matched to a gene: 16. The CDR3 has 19 residues. The CDR3 DNA reads TGTGCCAGCAGTCCTACCGGGACAGGGGGGATCCAACGGCAAGAGACCCAGTACTTC. Residues: CASSPTGTGGIQRQETQYF.

V and J are TRBV29-1 and TRBJ1-2; 9 bases are shared with TRBD1. V shed 2 bases and J 5 bases; nucleotides not matched to a gene: 15. CDR3 length equals 17 residues. Per germline, CDR1 SQVTM and CDR2 ANQGSEA. Written as DNA, the CDR3 is TGCAGCGTTGAAAGGGACAGGGTGCCGCACGGGAGTTATGGCTACACCTTC. Protein product: CSVERDRVPHGSYGYTF.

The sample holds a few counts of this clonotype. This sequence joins TRBV6-5 and TRBJ2-7; 10 nucleotides agree with TRBD1. The V gene's germline CDR1 is MNHEY and CDR2 SVGAGI. The trim removed 6 bases at V and 0 bases at J, leaving 5 bases unmatched. There are 15 residues in the CDR3. The CDR3, as DNA: TGTGCCAGCAGCGGGACAGGGGTCAGCTCCTACGAGCAGTACTTC. This encodes CASSGTGVSSYEQYF.